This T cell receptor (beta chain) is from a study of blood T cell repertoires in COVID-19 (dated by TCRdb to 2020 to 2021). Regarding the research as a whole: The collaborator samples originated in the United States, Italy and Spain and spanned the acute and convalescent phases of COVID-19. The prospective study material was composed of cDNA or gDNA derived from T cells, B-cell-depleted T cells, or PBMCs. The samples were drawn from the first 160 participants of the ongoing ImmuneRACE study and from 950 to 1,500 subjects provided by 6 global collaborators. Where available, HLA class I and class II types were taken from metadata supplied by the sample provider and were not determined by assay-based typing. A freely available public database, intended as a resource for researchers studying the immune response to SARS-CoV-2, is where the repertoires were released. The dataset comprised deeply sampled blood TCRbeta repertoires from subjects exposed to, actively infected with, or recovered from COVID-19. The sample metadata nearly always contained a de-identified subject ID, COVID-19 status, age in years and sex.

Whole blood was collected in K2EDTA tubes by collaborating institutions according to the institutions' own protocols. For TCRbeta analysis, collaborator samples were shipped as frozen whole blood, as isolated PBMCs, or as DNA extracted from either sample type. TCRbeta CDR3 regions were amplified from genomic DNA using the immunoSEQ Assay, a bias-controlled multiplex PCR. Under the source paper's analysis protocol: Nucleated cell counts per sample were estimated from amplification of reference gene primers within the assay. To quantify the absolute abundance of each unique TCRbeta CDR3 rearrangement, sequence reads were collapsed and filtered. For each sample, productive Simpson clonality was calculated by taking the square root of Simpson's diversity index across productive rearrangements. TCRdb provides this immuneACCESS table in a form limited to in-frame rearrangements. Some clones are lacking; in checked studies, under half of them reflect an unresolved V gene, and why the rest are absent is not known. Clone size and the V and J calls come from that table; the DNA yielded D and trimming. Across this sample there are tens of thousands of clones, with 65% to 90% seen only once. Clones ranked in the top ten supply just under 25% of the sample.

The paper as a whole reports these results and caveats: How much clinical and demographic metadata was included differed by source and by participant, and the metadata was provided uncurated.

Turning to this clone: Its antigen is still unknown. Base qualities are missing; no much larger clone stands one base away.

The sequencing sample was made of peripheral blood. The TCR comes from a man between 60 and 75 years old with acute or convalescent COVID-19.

CDR3 region: CASSLAGGLYSPLHF. Read as DNA, the sequence is TGCGCCAGCAGCTTGGCAGGGGGCCTTTATTCACCCCTCCACTTT. The sequence joins TRBV5-1 to TRBJ1-6; TRBD1 fits 8 bases in the junction. Trimming removed 0 bases from V and 8 bases from J; the gene matches leave 4 bases unexplained. CDR1 and CDR2 are drawn from the germline V gene: SGHRS, YFSETQ. The CDR3 contains 15 residues, cysteine and phenylalanine counted. Just the 45-base CDR3 DNA is kept, in frame starting at base 1.